The 30 T cell receptor beta chains below all came from one sample that was sequenced in a study of cytomegalovirus exposure and HLA in healthy donors. The protocol was immunoSEQ multiplex PCR, while the TCRdb copy is restricted to in-frame clones and leaves out a portion. This sample has around 150,000 clones, with roughly 86% found just once. Sequenced: PBMCs. These receptor sequences come from a man younger than 30 in good health and CMV-seropositive.

This chain uses TRBV7-8 with TRBJ2-3; D may be TRBD2 (6 bases). Trimming shortened V by 5 bases and J by 2 bases, and 11 bases separated the two germline ends. In germline, CDR1 is SGHVS, CDR2 FQNEAQ. The CDR3 consists of 14 residues. CDR3 residues: CASSAWGLTDTQYF. In DNA form, the CDR3 reads TGTGCCAGCAGCGCTTGGGGACTCACAGATACGCAGTATTTT.

This chain uses TRBV25-1 with TRBJ1-3; D gene uncertain. This CDR3 comprises 17 residues. The V and J ends lost 0 bases and 3 bases respectively, with 15 bases between them. Germline assignment: CDR1 MGHDK and CDR2 SYGVNS. CDR3 DNA sequence: TGTGCCAGCAGTGAATATACCTCCAGGATGTATGGAAACACCATATATTTT. Protein product: CASSEYTSRMYGNTIYF.

The gene calls are TRBV11-1 and TRBJ2-7, with 7 positions matching TRBD1. V lost 5 bases, J lost 5 bases, and 9 bases stayed unmatched. CDR1 is SGHAT, CDR2 FQDESV, per germline (reference sequence). The CDR3 has 14 amino acids. The CDR3 reads CASSLGQARHEQYF. For the CDR3, the DNA is TGTGCCAGCAGCCTTGGACAGGCGAGGCACGAGCAGTACTTC.

The chain has TRBV14 and TRBJ1-1, with TRBD1 matching 10 bases. Looked up from germline, CDR1 is SGHDN and CDR2 is FVKESK. Trimming took 4 bases from V and 2 from J; bases not matched to a gene: 4. The CDR3 runs 15 residues. CDR3 protein: CASSPWTGGNTEAFF. CDR3 coding DNA: TGTGCCAGCAGCCCGTGGACAGGGGGTAACACTGAAGCTTTCTTT.

V gene TRBV5-4 combines with J gene TRBJ2-7; 7 nucleotides line up with TRBD2. The V gene's germline CDR1 is SGHNT and CDR2 YYREEE (reference sequence). With 2 bases clipped from V and 2 bases from J, the junction kept 7 bases outside the gene matches. CDR3 size: 15 residues. The CDR3 loop reads CASSFGRTDTYEQYF. CDR3 bases: TGTGCCAGCAGCTTCGGGAGGACGGATACCTACGAGCAGTACTTC. The complete variable domain, with remaining parts taken from reference TRBV5-4 and TRBJ2-7, reads ETGVTQSPTHLIKTRGQQVTLRCSSQSGHNTVSWYQQALGQGPQFIFQYYREEENGRGNFPPRFSGLQFPNYSSELNVNALELDDSALYLCASSFGRTDTYEQYFGPGTRLTVT.

Points on this clone: At the DNA level, this CDR3 is encoded by other sequences in the same sample as well. This chain uses TRBV6-5 with TRBJ2-7, with D tentatively TRBD2 (5 bases). The CDR3 extends over 15 amino acids. Between the trimmed V and J ends, which lost 0 bases and 0 bases, there was a span of 9 bases. In germline, CDR1 is MNHEY, CDR2 SVGAGI. DNA of the CDR3: TGTGCCAGCAGTTACTCTACTGCGGGCTCCTACGAGCAGTACTTC. Translation: CASSYSTAGSYEQYF.

Remarks on this clone: A read error may produce the germline difference seen at one junction end. This chain links TRBV7-7 with TRBJ2-1; a weak D match, TRBD1 (6 bases). The V gene's germline CDR1 is SSHAT and CDR2 FNYEAQ (reference sequence). The CDR3 runs to 15 residues. In nucleotides, the CDR3 is TGTGCTAGCAGTAGAACAGGGTCCTCCTACAATGAGCAGTTCTTC. Its protein product is CASSRTGSSYNEQFF.

This rearrangement joins TRBV7-2 to TRBJ2-5; 11 positions agree with TRBD2. The CDR3 extends over 15 amino acids. V shed 1 base and J 5 bases; nucleotides not matched to a gene: 3. Germline V CDR1 and CDR2: SGHTA, FQGNSA. The CDR3 nucleotides are TGTGCCAGCAGCTTAGTGACTAGCGGGACCGAGACCCAGTACTTC. It is translated as CASSLVTSGTETQYF.

The gene calls are TRBV10-3 and TRBJ2-7; 9 bases align to TRBD2. With V trimmed by 4 bases and J by 3 bases, 7 bases remained unmatched. There are 15 residues in the CDR3. Per the germline V gene, CDR1 is ENHRY and CDR2 is SYGVKD. The CDR3 nucleotides are TGTGCCATCAGTGGGGTTGGCGGGGGGGTCTACGAGCAGTACTTC. Translated: CAISGVGGGVYEQYF.

The genes are TRBV6-5 and TRBJ1-2; D is possibly TRBD1 (6 bases). Looked up from germline, CDR1 is MNHEY and CDR2 is SVGAGI. V gave up 5 bases and J gave up 5 bases, with 9 bases separating them. This CDR3 has 12 residues. CDR3 residues: CASSVTGYGYTF. CDR3 bases: TGTGCCAGCAGTGTAACAGGGTATGGCTACACCTTC.

The V and J genes are TRBV7-9 and TRBJ1-5; TRBD1 is a possible D gene (6 bases). V was clipped by 6 bases and J by 2 bases, with 11 bases between them. The germline gives CDR1 SEHNR, CDR2 FQNEAQ (reference sequence). The CDR3 contains 14 residues. The chain's CDR3 is CASSISGGNQPQHF. CDR3 in DNA: TGTGCCAGCAGTATATCAGGGGGCAATCAGCCCCAGCATTTT.

The chain links TRBV2 to TRBJ2-7, with 8 bases fitting TRBD2. CDR3 size: 15 residues. Germline assignment: CDR1 SNHLY and CDR2 FYNNEI. Losses at the gene ends were 3 bases for V and 4 bases for J; bases not matched to a gene: 8. As DNA, the CDR3 is TGTGCCAGCAGTGACGGGCGGGAGGCCGGGTACGAGCAGTACTTC. Its translation is CASSDGREAGYEQYF.

V is TRBV29-1 and J is TRBJ2-1; 8 nucleotides match TRBD2. The germline V gene has CDR1 SQVTM and CDR2 ANQGSEA. J was trimmed by 4 bases and V by 8 bases; bases with no gene match: 13. The CDR3 loop spans 15 amino acids. CDR3 in amino acids: CSSVSGEGGYNEQFF. CDR3 coding DNA: TGCAGCTCCGTTAGCGGGGAGGGGGGTTACAATGAGCAGTTCTTC.

The V and J genes are TRBV27 and TRBJ2-5; 9 nucleotides agree with TRBD2. With the DNA end fitting TRBJ2-7 better, the J assignment may be wrong. The V gene's germline CDR1 is MNHEY and CDR2 SMNVEV (reference sequence). The CDR3 loop spans 15 amino acids. The CDR3 nucleotides read TGTGCCAGCAGTGCTCTAGCGGGGAGCTCCTACGAGCAGTACTTC. Residues: CASSALAGSSYEQYF.

The chain joins TRBV19 to TRBJ2-7; D unresolved. Trimming left V 3 bases short and J 0 bases short, with 9 bases between. CDR1 and CDR2 from the germline V gene are LNHDA and SQIVND (reference sequence). The CDR3 runs 14 residues. CDR3 in DNA: TGTGCCAGTAGTATCAATCAGAACTCCTACGAGCAGTACTTC. The encoded protein is CASSINQNSYEQYF.

A word on this clone: This CDR3 is missing its conserved last phenylalanine or tryptophan, likely due to a read error. The DNA is left out, because the CDR3 cannot be placed on it with certainty; the CDR3 is given as TCRdb lists it. The chain couples TRBV6-1 to TRBJ1-5; the table's D call of TRBD1 was not tested on the DNA. CDR1 and CDR2 from the germline V gene are MNHNS and SASEGT. Including both end residues, the CDR3 is 15 amino acids long. CDR3 residues: CASSGRQRAISPSIL.

The chain has TRBV6-6 and TRBJ2-1; 10 bases fit TRBD1. Germline V gene lookup returns CDR1 MNHNY and CDR2 SVGAGI (reference sequence). J lost 3 bases, V lost 4 bases, and 6 bases had no gene match. The CDR3 has 16 residues. CDR3 residues: CASSSRQGAFYNEQFF. The CDR3 nucleotides read TGTGCCAGCAGTTCTCGACAGGGGGCCTTCTACAATGAGCAGTTCTTC.

V usage is TRBV5-4 and J usage is TRBJ1-4; TRBD1 aligns across 9 bases. The length of the CDR3 is 15 residues. The ends lost 4 bases at V and 3 bases at J; junction bases unmatched: 4. From germline, CDR1 is SGHNT and CDR2 YYREEE (reference sequence). The CDR3, as DNA: TGTGCCAGCAGCAAACAGGGGGCGTCTAATGAAAAACTGTTTTTT. Protein: CASSKQGASNEKLFF.

The chain uses TRBV30 and TRBJ1-1; D is perhaps TRBD1 (5 bases). The CDR3 totals 11 residues. CDR1 and CDR2 (germline): GTSNPN, SVGIG (reference sequence). Deletions cut 8 bases from V and 5 bases from J, with 12 bases between. Here the CDR3 reads CARLGLTEAFF. The CDR3 bases are TGTGCCCGGTTGGGACTGACTGAAGCTTTCTTT.

This sequence joins TRBV7-9 and TRBJ1-5; 9 bases are a match to TRBD1. This CDR3 contains 15 residues. V was pared by 3 bases and J by 7 bases, with 7 bases of the junction left unmatched. Germline lookup yields CDR1 SEHNR and CDR2 FQNEAQ (reference sequence). The CDR3 DNA follows: TGTGCCAGCAGCTTGGGGGACAGGGCGTTCCAGCCCCAGCATTTT. It is translated as CASSLGDRAFQPQHF.

This chain links TRBV6-1 with TRBJ2-7; weak D call: TRBD2 (6 bases). CDR1 MNHNS and CDR2 SASEGT come from the germline V gene. Trimming took 6 bases from V and 1 from J, leaving 7 bases between them. The CDR3 is 12 amino acids. CDR3 DNA: TGTGCCAGCAGGGGGGGATCCTACGAGCAGTACTTC. Translated, it gives CASRGGSYEQYF.

This clone came up once. The rearrangement links TRBV10-3 to TRBJ2-3; 7 bases agree with TRBD2. There are 16 residues in the CDR3. CDR1 and CDR2 (germline): ENHRY, SYGVKD. Trimming removed 0 bases from V and 0 bases from J; junction bases left unmatched: 3. The CDR3 nucleotides are TGTGCCATCAGTGAGTCGTACGGGGGGAGCACAGATACGCAGTATTTT. This codes for CAISESYGGSTDTQYF.

V is TRBV9 and J is TRBJ2-1; 7 positions agree with TRBD2. This CDR3 spans 14 amino acids. CDR1 SGDLS and CDR2 YYNGEE come from the germline V gene. V lost 2 bases, J lost 8 bases, and 7 bases stayed unmatched. CDR3 in amino acids: CASSVGGSPHEQFF. Here the CDR3 DNA reads TGTGCCAGCAGCGTGGGCGGGAGCCCCCATGAGCAGTTCTTC.

V usage is TRBV5-4 and J usage is TRBJ2-7, with D possibly TRBD1 on 6 matching bases. The germline gives CDR1 SGHNT, CDR2 YYREEE (reference sequence). V lost 0 bases to trimming and J lost 6 bases, with 13 bases between them. This CDR3 region has 14 residues. In DNA, the CDR3 is TGTGCCAGCAGCTTGGCAGGTGGCAGGGGCGAGCAGTACTTC. Translating gives CASSLAGGRGEQYF.

The chain links TRBV2 to TRBJ2-1, with 12 bases aligning to TRBD2. The CDR3 covers 19 residues. Per germline, CDR1 SNHLY and CDR2 FYNNEI. Trimming took 6 bases from V and 3 from J; bases not matched to a gene: 15. As DNA, the CDR3 is TGTGCCAGCAGGCGAGGACTAGCGGGATTAGGCTCTATCTACAATGAGCAGTTCTTC. Protein: CASRRGLAGLGSIYNEQFF.

This rearrangement joins TRBV7-9 to TRBJ2-7; 8 positions agree with TRBD1. Germline CDR1 is SEHNR and CDR2 is FQNEAQ (reference sequence). The CDR3 is 15 residues long. V trimming: 5 bases; J trimming: 6 bases; junction bases outside the gene matches: 12. The CDR3, as DNA: TGTGCCAGCAGCCCCCCCCACACAGGGGGTGGCGAGCAGTACTTC. Its translation is CASSPPHTGGGEQYF.

CDR3 protein: CASSQSGRGPQETQYF. CDR3 bases: TGCGCCAGCAGTCAATCGGGGAGGGGCCCCCAAGAGACCCAGTACTTC. The chain uses TRBV23-1 and TRBJ2-5; 7 bases are a match to TRBD2. TRBV23-1 is annotated as an ORF whose role is uncertain. The CDR3 totals 16 residues. The ends lost 0 bases at V and 1 base at J; junction bases unmatched: 5.

This chain joins TRBV5-4 and TRBJ2-7; TRBD2 agrees at 7 bases. The ends lost 0 bases at V and 2 bases at J; junction bases unmatched: 8. CDR1 and CDR2 (germline): SGHNT, YYREEE (reference sequence). The CDR3 extends over 16 amino acids. This CDR3 is CASSLGAPGGTYEQYF. CDR3 nucleotide sequence: TGTGCCAGCAGCTTGGGGGCTCCGGGAGGAACCTACGAGCAGTACTTC.

This chain links TRBV4-1 with TRBJ2-2, with TRBD2 matching 10 bases. The J segment lost 1 base and the V segment lost 6 bases, leaving 20 bases of the junction unmatched. The CDR3 contains 21 residues. Germline-derived CDR1 and CDR2 are MGHRA and YSYEKL. The CDR3 DNA reads as TGCGCCAGCAGACCCCTTATTGTTTTCCCCTCTAGCGGGAGGAACACCGGGGAGCTGTTTTTT. Amino acids: CASRPLIVFPSSGRNTGELFF.

The chain uses TRBV14 and TRBJ2-1; the match to TRBD2 covers 7 bases. Trimming removed 3 bases from V and 5 bases from J; junction bases left unmatched: 4. The length of the CDR3 is 14 residues. Germline CDR1 reads SGHDN; CDR2 reads FVKESK. CDR3 bases: TGTGCCAGCAGCCACTGGGACTACCACAATGAGCAGTTCTTC. Amino acid sequence: CASSHWDYHNEQFF. Based on the CDR3 plus reference TRBV14 and TRBJ2-1, the full variable domain is EAGVTQFPSHSVIEKGQTVTLRCDPISGHDNLYWYRRVMGKEIKFLLHFVKESKQDESGMPNNRFLAERTGGTYSTLKVQPAELEDSGVYFCASSHWDYHNEQFFGPGTRLTVL.